This paragraph reports one TCR beta chain. Its matching antigen is unknown. The observed sequence ends 3 residues before the CDR3 terminus, with the missing tail filled in from the germline J gene. Within the sample, other DNA sequences also encode this same CDR3. TCRdb's table, derived via immunoSEQ multiplex PCR, lists solely in-frame clones and lacks some. The sample offers roughly 29,000 clones and no singletons, the top ten holding 13%. The source of the sample is a study of T cell clonality in common variable immunodeficiency. The V gene's germline CDR1 is SGHVS and CDR2 FNYEAQ. Trimming took 2 bases from V and 2 from J; bases not matched to a gene: 5. This CDR3 region has 16 residues. Study findings and constraints: Reportedly, TCR beta sequences from common variable immunodeficiency showed fewer deletions and N-nucleotide insertions. TCRbeta clonality was increased in CVID versus healthy controls.

The TCR was taken from a person between 18 and 69 years old in good health. Specimen: peripheral blood mononuclear cells. V and J are TRBV7-6 and TRBJ1-3, with 8 bases matching TRBD1. CDR3 bases read: TGTGCCAGCAGCTTAAGGGGGGACAGGACTGGAAACACC. It yields the protein CASSLRGDRTGNT. The CDR3, in full, reads CASSLRGDRTGNTIYF.